These 25 T cell receptor beta chains came from one sample sequenced in a study of T-cell reconstitution after alpha-beta-depleted transplantation in children. Construction of the TCRbeta library involved unique molecular identifiers. TCRdb used MiXCR to reprocess the PCR reads, holding one entry per CDR3 protein. Among hundreds of thousands of distinct CDR3 sequences listed, over 15% were seen once. This specimen was PBMCs from the stem cell graft donor, taken from the stem cell graft. Every receptor here comes from a human donor who donated a stem cell graft to a child with acute myeloid leukemia.

This clonotype has ten or more counts. The chain uses TRBV7-2 and TRBJ1-5; a weak D match, TRBD1 (5 bases). CDR1 and CDR2 from the germline V gene are SGHTA and FQGNSA. Trimming cost V 3 bases and J 4 bases, with 13 bases left between them. The CDR3 has 15 residues. CDR3 bases: TGTGCCAGCAGCTTGGCGGGTGGGGGGAATCAGCCCCAGCATTTT. It yields the protein CASSLAGGGNQPQHF.

This clonotype was counted a few times. V usage is TRBV5-6 and J usage is TRBJ2-2; 8 positions match TRBD1. CDR3 size: 18 residues. J was trimmed by 3 bases and V by 3 bases; bases with no gene match: 13. Germline V lookup: CDR1 SGHDT, CDR2 YYEEEE. DNA for the CDR3: TGTGCCAGCAGCTACCACCGGGACAGGTTAACCCACACCGGGGAGCTGTTTTTT. It yields the protein CASSYHRDRLTHTGELFF.

This clonotype has a handful of counts. J is TRBJ1-5 and V is TRBV6-1; maybe TRBD1 (5 bases). CDR3 length: 14 residues. V lost 5 bases to trimming and J lost 3 bases, with 11 bases between them. Per germline, CDR1 MNHNS and CDR2 SASEGT. The CDR3 nucleotides read TGTGCCAGCAGTCCAGACAGCTACAATCAGCCCCAGCATTTT. Translating gives CASSPDSYNQPQHF.

The sample holds a few counts of this clonotype. The rearrangement links TRBV20-1 to TRBJ1-1; D is perhaps TRBD1 (5 bases). CDR3 length: 13 residues. Deletions cut 7 bases from V and 0 bases from J, with 12 bases between. Per germline, CDR1 DFQATT and CDR2 SNEGSKA (reference sequence). This CDR3 is CSGARGMNTEAFF. The CDR3, as DNA: TGCAGTGGCGCTCGGGGCATGAACACTGAAGCTTTCTTT.

This clonotype was detected ten times or more. V usage is TRBV20-1 and J usage is TRBJ1-1; D unresolved. Deletions cut 0 bases from V and 7 bases from J, with 27 bases between. CDR3 size: 18 residues. Germline V CDR1 and CDR2: DFQATT, SNEGSKA (reference sequence). The CDR3 here is CSARDQFGRKTLRFEAFF. CDR3 coding DNA: TGCAGTGCTAGAGATCAGTTCGGCAGGAAGACACTACGTTTTGAAGCTTTCTTT.

In the case of this clonotype: This may stem from a read error, because a much larger clone lies one nucleotide away. Given the absence of the conserved phenylalanine or tryptophan at the CDR3 end, a read error is likely. The V and J genes are TRBV20-1 and TRBJ1-3, with D unresolved. The length of the CDR3 is 13 residues. Germline loops: CDR1 DFQATT, CDR2 SNEGSKA (reference sequence). CDR3 coding DNA: TGCAGCGCTGTGCCCTACTCTGGAAACACCATATATTCT. Translation: CSAVPYSGNTIYS.

The chain recombines TRBV24-1 with TRBJ1-2; maybe TRBD1 (6 bases). Trimming removed 4 bases from V and 7 bases from J, with 18 bases in between. This CDR3 has 15 residues. Germline values: CDR1 KGHDR, CDR2 SFDVKD. This CDR3 is CATSDSSLDRSGYTF. In DNA form, the CDR3 reads TGTGCCACCAGTGACTCCTCCCTAGACAGGAGTGGCTACACCTTC.

V usage is TRBV18 and J usage is TRBJ2-1; D possibly corresponds to TRBD1 (8 bases). Trimming removed 0 bases at V and 5 bases at J, with 11 bases between. CDR3 length: 15 residues. Per germline, CDR1 KGHSH and CDR2 LQKENI. CDR3 sequence (DNA): TGTGCCAGCTCACCACCAACAGGGGGGGACAATGAGCAGTTCTTC. Residues: CASSPPTGGDNEQFF.

The CDR3 DNA sequence: TGCAGTGCCGCGTGGGACAGGGGGAGCACTGAAGCTTTCTTT. This codes for CSAAWDRGSTEAFF. The chain carries TRBV20-1 and TRBJ1-1, with 11 bases lining up with TRBD1. With V trimmed by 6 bases and J by 4 bases, 7 bases remained unmatched. The germline gives CDR1 DFQATT, CDR2 SNEGSKA (reference sequence). This CDR3 is built from 14 residues.

This clonotype was counted at least ten times. This sequence joins TRBV20-1 and TRBJ2-1, with 14 bases that match TRBD2. This CDR3 contains 14 residues. CDR1 is DFQATT, CDR2 SNEGSKA, per germline (reference sequence). The V gene end was trimmed by 0 bases and the J gene end by 9 bases; junction bases not matched to a gene: 1. For the CDR3, the DNA is TGCAGTGCTAGAGAGGGACTAGCGGGGGCTGAGCAGTTCTTC. Protein product: CSAREGLAGAEQFF.

The rearrangement links TRBV4-3 to TRBJ1-6, with D maybe TRBD1 (5 bases). The CDR3 has 16 amino acids. Trimming left V 0 bases short and J 4 bases short, with 10 bases between. CDR1 is LGHNA and CDR2 is YSLEER in the germline V gene. The CDR3 reads CASSQDRGDYNSPLHF. Here the CDR3 DNA reads TGCGCCAGCAGCCAAGATCGGGGCGATTATAATTCACCCCTCCACTTT.

This clonotype turned up a few times. The rearrangement links TRBV7-2 to TRBJ2-2; no definite D call. Per the germline V gene, CDR1 is SGHTA and CDR2 is FQGNSA. V was trimmed by 2 bases and J by 7 bases, leaving 11 bases between them. CDR3 size: 14 residues. CDR3 protein: CASSLSSVRGELFF. The CDR3 coding sequence is TGTGCCAGCAGCTTATCATCAGTGCGCGGGGAGCTGTTTTTT.

The sample holds many counts of this clonotype. This chain uses TRBV20-1 with TRBJ2-3; D is undetermined. V lost 2 bases and J lost 6, with 15 bases in between. The CDR3 covers 14 residues. The germline V gene has CDR1 DFQATT and CDR2 SNEGSKA (reference sequence). The CDR3 DNA sequence: TGCAGTGCTAGATTAGGACCCAGTCGGGATACGCAGTATTTT. Protein sequence: CSARLGPSRDTQYF.

The chain is built from TRBV11-2 and TRBJ2-7; 7 bases fit TRBD1. The CDR3 totals 15 residues. Trimming took 5 bases from V and 2 from J; bases not matched to a gene: 9. CDR1 and CDR2 from the germline V gene are SGHAT and FQNNGV. CDR3 residues: CASSPLRDSPYEQYF. Written as DNA, the CDR3 is TGTGCCAGCAGCCCCCTCAGGGACAGCCCCTACGAGCAGTACTTC.

This clonotype has at least ten counts. CDR3 in DNA: TGCAGTGCTAGACATTCTAGCACAGATACGCAGTATTTT. Protein: CSARHSSTDTQYF. This rearrangement joins TRBV20-1 to TRBJ2-3; D not resolved. The CDR3 loop spans 13 amino acids. Germline CDR1 DFQATT, CDR2 SNEGSKA (reference sequence). Trimming stripped 2 bases from V and 0 bases from J, with 6 bases between.

The rearrangement joins TRBV20-1 to TRBJ1-4; no definite D call. The germline V gene has CDR1 DFQATT and CDR2 SNEGSKA (reference sequence). CDR3 length equals 15 residues. Deletions cut 0 bases from V and 5 bases from J, with 13 bases between. The CDR3 here is CSARDLLAPNEKLFF. CDR3 bases: TGCAGTGCTAGAGATCTTTTGGCCCCAAATGAAAAACTGTTTTTT.

This clonotype has a handful of counts. The CDR3 is CASTGGLRQETQYF. The CDR3 nucleotides are TGTGCCAGCACCGGGGGGCTTCGCCAAGAGACCCAGTACTTC. V gene TRBV9 combines with J gene TRBJ2-5; weak D call: TRBD2 (7 bases). This CDR3 contains 14 residues. CDR1 and CDR2 from the germline V gene are SGDLS and YYNGEE. Between the trimmed V and J ends, which lost 6 bases and 1 base, there was a span of 13 bases.

The genes are TRBV5-5 and TRBJ2-1; tentatively, D is TRBD2 (5 bases). This CDR3 has 15 residues. Germline assignment: CDR1 SGHKS and CDR2 YYEKEE (reference sequence). V gave up 0 bases and J gave up 0 bases, with 7 bases separating them. The CDR3 DNA reads as TGTGCCAGCAGCTTGGAAGCGGACTCCTACAATGAGCAGTTCTTC. It specifies CASSLEADSYNEQFF.

This clonotype occurred many times. The chain is built from TRBV20-1 and TRBJ2-4; either TRBD1 or TRBD2 may fit D (5 bases each). This CDR3 spans 15 amino acids. V lost 7 bases and J 1 base, leaving 17 bases between the germline ends. The germline CDR1 and CDR2 sequences are DFQATT and SNEGSKA (reference sequence). The CDR3 bases are TGCAGTGTTGGGACCGGGGCCCTCGCCAAAAACATTCAGTACTTC. It specifies CSVGTGALAKNIQYF.

This chain links TRBV20-1 with TRBJ1-4; D remains unclear. The V end was cut by 6 bases, the J end by 8 bases, with 13 bases between. Germline CDR1 DFQATT, CDR2 SNEGSKA (reference sequence). The CDR3 is 12 amino acids. The CDR3 spells CSAKRPSEKLFF. DNA of the CDR3: TGCAGTGCCAAGCGCCCCAGCGAAAAACTGTTTTTT.

The rearrangement uses TRBV9 and TRBJ2-3, with TRBD1 identical over 8 bases. With 3 bases clipped from V and 0 bases from J, the junction kept 18 bases outside the gene matches. This CDR3 region has 20 residues. The germline V gene encodes CDR1 SGDLS and CDR2 YYNGEE. CDR3 DNA sequence: TGTGCCAGCAGCGGGACAGGGCGCTTGGCAGAGGTCCAGAGCACAGATACGCAGTATTTT. This sequence encodes CASSGTGRLAEVQSTDTQYF.

This clonotype was seen at least ten times. The rearrangement uses TRBV20-1 and TRBJ1-6; no definite D call. V lost 4 bases, J lost 2 bases, and 9 bases lay in between. This CDR3 comprises 14 residues. Germline values: CDR1 DFQATT, CDR2 SNEGSKA (reference sequence). The CDR3 nucleotides are TGCAGTGCTAAAGGGAAAGCCTATAATTCACCCCTCCACTTT. This codes for CSAKGKAYNSPLHF.

The CDR3 coding sequence is TGTGCCAGCAGTTACTCTGTTACGGGGGGGTACAATGAGCAGTTCTTC. Amino acids: CASSYSVTGGYNEQFF. V gene TRBV6-2 or TRBV6-3 combines with J gene TRBJ2-1; 8 bases align to TRBD2. Germline values: CDR1 MNHEY, CDR2 SVGEGT. The CDR3 has 16 residues. V lost 0 bases and J lost 4; bases outside the gene matches: 5.

This clonotype appeared once. The rearrangement links TRBV5-4 to TRBJ1-5; weak D call: TRBD1 (5 bases). Germline V gene data show CDR1 as SGHNT and CDR2 as YYREEE (reference sequence). Trimming took 4 bases from V and 4 from J, leaving 15 bases between them. This CDR3 comprises 15 residues. CDR3 region: CASSPTPGLNQPQHF. CDR3 nucleotide sequence: TGTGCCAGCAGCCCTACTCCGGGGCTTAATCAGCCCCAGCATTTT.

This clonotype has at least ten counts. V gene TRBV12-3 or TRBV12-4 combines with J gene TRBJ2-7, with D tentatively TRBD2 (6 bases). Trimming took 5 bases from V and 2 from J, leaving 16 bases between them. This CDR3 has 15 amino acids. CDR3 region: CASSEGTSWTYEQYF. The CDR3 DNA is TGTGCCAGCAGTGAAGGCACTAGCTGGACCTACGAGCAGTACTTC.